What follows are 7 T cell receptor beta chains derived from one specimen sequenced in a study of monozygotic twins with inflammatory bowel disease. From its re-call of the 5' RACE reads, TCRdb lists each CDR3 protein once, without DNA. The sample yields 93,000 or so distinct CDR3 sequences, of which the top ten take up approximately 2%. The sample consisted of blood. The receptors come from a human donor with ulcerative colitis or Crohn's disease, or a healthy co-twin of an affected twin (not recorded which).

This CDR3 is CSAKGRGQGSLHF. This sequence joins TRBV20-1 and TRBJ1-6; TCRdb's assignment of TRBD1 cannot be checked, as there is no DNA. This CDR3 comprises 13 residues. Germline V CDR1 and CDR2: DFQATT, SNEGSKA (reference sequence).

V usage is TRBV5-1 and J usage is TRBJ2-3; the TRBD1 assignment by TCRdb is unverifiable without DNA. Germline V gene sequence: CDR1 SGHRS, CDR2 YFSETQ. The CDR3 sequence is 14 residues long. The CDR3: CASRRAGQGYTQYF.

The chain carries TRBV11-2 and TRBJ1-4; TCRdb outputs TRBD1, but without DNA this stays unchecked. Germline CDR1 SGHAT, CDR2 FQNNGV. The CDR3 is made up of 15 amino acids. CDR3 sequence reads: CASRTGAGGNEKLFF.

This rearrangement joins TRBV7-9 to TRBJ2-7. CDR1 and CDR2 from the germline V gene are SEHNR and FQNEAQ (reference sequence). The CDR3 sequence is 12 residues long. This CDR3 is CASSLTRDEQYF.

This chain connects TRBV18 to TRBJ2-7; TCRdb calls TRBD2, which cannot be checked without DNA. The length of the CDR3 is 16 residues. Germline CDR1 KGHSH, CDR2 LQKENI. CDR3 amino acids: CASSRKISGETYEQYF.

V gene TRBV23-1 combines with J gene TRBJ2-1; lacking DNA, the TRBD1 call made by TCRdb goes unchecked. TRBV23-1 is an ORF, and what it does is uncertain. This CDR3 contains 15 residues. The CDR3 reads CASSPRDSPYNEQFF.

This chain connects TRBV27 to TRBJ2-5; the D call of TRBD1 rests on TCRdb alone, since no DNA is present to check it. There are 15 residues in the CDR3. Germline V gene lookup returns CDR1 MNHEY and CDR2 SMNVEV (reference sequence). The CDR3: CASSLGTPRRETQYF.